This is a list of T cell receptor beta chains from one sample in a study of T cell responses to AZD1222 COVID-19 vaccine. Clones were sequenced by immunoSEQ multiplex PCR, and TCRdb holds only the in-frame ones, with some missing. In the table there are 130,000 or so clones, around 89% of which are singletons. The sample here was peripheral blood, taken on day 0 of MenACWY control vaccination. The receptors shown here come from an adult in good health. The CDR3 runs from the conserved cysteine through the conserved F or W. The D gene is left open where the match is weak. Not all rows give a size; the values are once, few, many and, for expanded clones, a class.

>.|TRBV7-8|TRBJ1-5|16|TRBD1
TGTGCCAGCAGCCTAGGGGGGACAGGGCGTAATCAGCCCCAGCATTTT
CASSLGGTGRNQPQHF
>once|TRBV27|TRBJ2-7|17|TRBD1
TGTGCCAGCAGTTTACAGGGACAGGGGAGTAGTAAGAACGAGCAGTACTTC
CASSLQGQGSSKNEQYF
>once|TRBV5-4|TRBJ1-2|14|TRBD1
TGTGCCAGCAGCTCGATCACAGGGGATTATGGCTACACCTTC
CASSSITGDYGYTF
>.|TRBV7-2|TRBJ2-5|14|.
TGTGCCAGCAGCTCCCCCCCATGGCAAGAGACCCAGTACTTC
CASSSPPWQETQYF
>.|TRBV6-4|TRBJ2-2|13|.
TGTGCCAGCAGTCCTAGACAAAACGGGGAGCTGTTTTTT
CASSPRQNGELFF
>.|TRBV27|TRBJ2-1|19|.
TGTGCCAGCAGTCTAAGAGGGCCCCGGGTCAGATTTACCCTTTATGAGCAGTTCTTC
CASSLRGPRVRFTLYEQFF
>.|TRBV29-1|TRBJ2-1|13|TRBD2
TGCAGCGTTGATAGCGGGAGGAGGAATGAGCAGTTCTTC
CSVDSGRRNEQFF
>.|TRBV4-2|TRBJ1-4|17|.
TGTGCCAGCAGCCAAGTAGGTCCGCTTGCAACTAATGAAAAACTGTTTTTT
CASSQVGPLATNEKLFF
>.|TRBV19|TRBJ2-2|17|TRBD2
TGTGCCAGTAGTACCAAATCACTAGCGTGGAACACCGGGGAGCTGTTTTTT
CASSTKSLAWNTGELFF
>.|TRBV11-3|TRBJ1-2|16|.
TGTGCCAGCAGCCATCGGGCCCGTGTGACTAACTATGGCTACACCTTC
CASSHRARVTNYGYTF
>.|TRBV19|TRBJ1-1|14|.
TGTGCCAGTAGTATAGATCTAGGGGGAACTGAAGCTTTCTTT
CASSIDLGGTEAFF
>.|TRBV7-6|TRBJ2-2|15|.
TGTGCCAGCAGCCAAAGGGGGAGGGTCACCGGGGAGCTGTTTTTT
CASSQRGRVTGELFF
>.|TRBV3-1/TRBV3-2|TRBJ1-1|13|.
TGTGCCAGCAGCCTCCAGGGTGACACTGAAGCTTTCTTT
CASSLQGDTEAFF
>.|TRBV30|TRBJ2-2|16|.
TGTGCCTGGAGTGTACTTGGGAGCGCGAACACCGGGGAGCTGTTTTTT
CAWSVLGSANTGELFF
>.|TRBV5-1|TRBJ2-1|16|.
TGCGCCAGCAGCCTAACTAGCTCGGGCTCCTACAATGAGCAGTTCTTC
CASSLTSSGSYNEQFF
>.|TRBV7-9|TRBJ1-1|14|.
TGTGCCAGCAGCTTGTCCCGTCTGAACACTGAAGCTTTCTTT
CASSLSRLNTEAFF
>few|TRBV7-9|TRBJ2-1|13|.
TGTGCCAGCAGCCCCCAGGCCGGGACCACTAAGTTCTTC
CASSPQAGTTKFF
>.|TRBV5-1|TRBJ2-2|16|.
TGCGCCAGCAGCTTGGGGCTAGCACCTAACACCGGGGAGCTGTTTTTT
CASSLGLAPNTGELFF
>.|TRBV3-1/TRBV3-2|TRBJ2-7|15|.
TGTGCCAGCAGCCAGTTAGTGACAGGTACCCACGAGCAGTACTTC
CASSQLVTGTHEQYF
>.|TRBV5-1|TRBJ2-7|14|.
TGCGCCAGCAGCTTGGAGAGTGAGTTCTACGAGCAGTACTTC
CASSLESEFYEQYF
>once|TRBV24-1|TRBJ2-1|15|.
TGTGCCACCAGTGATGTCCGCGGGGGCACCGATGAGCAGTTCTTC
CATSDVRGGTDEQFF
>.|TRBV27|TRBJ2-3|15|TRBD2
TGTGCCAGCAGTTCGGGACTAGCGGGACTAGATACGCAGTATTTT
CASSSGLAGLDTQYF
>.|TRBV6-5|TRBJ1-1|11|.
TGTGCCAGCAGTAGAGCAGGGGATGCTTTCTTT
CASSRAGDAFF
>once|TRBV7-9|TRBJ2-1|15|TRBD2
TGTGCCAGCAGCGCTATGTCAGCGGGGGACAATGAGCAGTTCTTC
CASSAMSAGDNEQFF
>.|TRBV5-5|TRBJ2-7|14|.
TGTGCCAGCAGCAGTAACACCGCCTTGCTAGAGCAGTACTTC
CASSSNTALLEQYF
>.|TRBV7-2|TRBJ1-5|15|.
TGTGCCAGCAGCCCACTACGGGGGAGCAATCAGCCCCAGCATTTT
CASSPLRGSNQPQHF
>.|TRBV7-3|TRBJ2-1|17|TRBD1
TGTGCCAGCAGCTTAATGGGGACAGCGAGCTCCTACAATGAGCAGTTCTTC
CASSLMGTASSYNEQFF
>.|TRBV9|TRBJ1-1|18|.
TGTGCCAGCAGTCGGACTGACTCTGGTTGGGGGTTAAGCACTGAAGCTTTCTTT
CASSRTDSGWGLSTEAFF
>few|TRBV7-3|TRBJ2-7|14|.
TGTGCCAGCAGCTTAGGGGGCCAGACCTACGAGCAGTACTTC
CASSLGGQTYEQYF
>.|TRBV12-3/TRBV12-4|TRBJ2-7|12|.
TGTGCCAGCAGTTTTGGGAGGCCCGAGCAGTACTTC
CASSFGRPEQYF
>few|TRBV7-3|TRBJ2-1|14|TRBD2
TGTGCCAGCAGCTTAACTAGCGGGAGCAATGAGCAGTTCTTC
CASSLTSGSNEQFF
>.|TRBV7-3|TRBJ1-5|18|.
TGTGCCAGCAGCATAGGTGAGAGGGGGAATTATAGCAATCAGCCCCAGCATTTT
CASSIGERGNYSNQPQHF
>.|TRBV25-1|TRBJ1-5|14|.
TGTGCCAGCAGTGAATACGGCATCGCCCAGCCCCAGCATTTT
CASSEYGIAQPQHF
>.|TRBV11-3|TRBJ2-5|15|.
TGTGCCAGCAGCTTAGGTTCTCGTGGACAAGAGACCCAGTACTTC
CASSLGSRGQETQYF
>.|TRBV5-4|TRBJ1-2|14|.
TGTGCCAGCAGCCTGGACGGCAGGAACTATGGCTACACCTTC
CASSLDGRNYGYTF
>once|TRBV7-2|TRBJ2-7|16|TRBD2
TGTGCCAGCAGCTTAGGGTTCGGACTAGGGTACTACGAGCAGTACTTC
CASSLGFGLGYYEQYF
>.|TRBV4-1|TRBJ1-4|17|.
TGCGCCAGCAGCCAAGATAGAGGCCCGGGATTTAATGAAAAACTGTTTTTT
CASSQDRGPGFNEKLFF
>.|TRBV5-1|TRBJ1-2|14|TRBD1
TGCGCCAGCAGCTTGACCCAGGGGGTAGGCGGCTACACCTTC
CASSLTQGVGGYTF
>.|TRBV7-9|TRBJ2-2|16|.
TGTGCCAGCAGCGAATGGAGGGAAACGAACACCGGGGAGCTGTTTTTT
CASSEWRETNTGELFF
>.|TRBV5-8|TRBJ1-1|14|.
TGTGCCAGCAGCTTAGGGATTTTGCCCACTGAAGCTTTCTTT
CASSLGILPTEAFF
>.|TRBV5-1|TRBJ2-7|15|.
TGCGCCAGCAGCTTGGGGGCAGGGGACTCCTACGAGCAGTACTTC
CASSLGAGDSYEQYF
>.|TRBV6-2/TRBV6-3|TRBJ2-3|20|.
TGTGCCAGCAGTTATCCGACTAGGAAGGGACCTAGTGAGAGCACAGATACGCAGTATTTT
CASSYPTRKGPSESTDTQYF
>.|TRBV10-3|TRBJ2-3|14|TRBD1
TGTGCCATTTCGACAGGGGGCCGGCAAGATACGCAGTATTTT
CAISTGGRQDTQYF
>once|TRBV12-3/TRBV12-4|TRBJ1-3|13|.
TGTGCCAGCAGTTTAAACTCTGGAAACACCATATATTTT
CASSLNSGNTIYF
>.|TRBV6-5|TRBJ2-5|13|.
TGTGCCAGCAGGCCCCCGGGGAGGGAGACCCAGTACTTC
CASRPPGRETQYF
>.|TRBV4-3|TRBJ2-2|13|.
TGCGCCAGCAGCCAAGATAGAACCGGGGAGCTGTTTTTT
CASSQDRTGELFF
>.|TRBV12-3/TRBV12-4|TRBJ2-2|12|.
TGTGCCAGCAGTTTATACGCCGGGGAGCTGTTTTTT
CASSLYAGELFF
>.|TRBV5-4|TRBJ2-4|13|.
TGTGCCAGCAGCTTGGAATTGGAGTACATTCAGTACTTC
CASSLELEYIQYF
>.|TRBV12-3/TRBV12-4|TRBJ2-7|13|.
TGTGCCAGCAGTTACCTGGTGGAGGCCGAGCAGTACTTC
CASSYLVEAEQYF
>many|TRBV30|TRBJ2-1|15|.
TGTGCCTGGAGCCTAGCAGGGGACTACTTCTATGAGCAGTTCTTC
CAWSLAGDYFYEQFF
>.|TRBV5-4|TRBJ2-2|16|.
TGTGCCAGCAGCTTGGTTGCGGTGAGGGACACCGGGGAGCTGTTTTTT
CASSLVAVRDTGELFF
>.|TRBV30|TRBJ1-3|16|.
TGTGCCTGGGGGGCCGCGAGGGGCCCCTCTGGAAACACCATATATTTT
CAWGAARGPSGNTIYF
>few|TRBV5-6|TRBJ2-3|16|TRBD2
TGTGCCAGCAGCTTGGCGCTAGCGGCTAGCACAGATACGCAGTATTTT
CASSLALAASTDTQYF